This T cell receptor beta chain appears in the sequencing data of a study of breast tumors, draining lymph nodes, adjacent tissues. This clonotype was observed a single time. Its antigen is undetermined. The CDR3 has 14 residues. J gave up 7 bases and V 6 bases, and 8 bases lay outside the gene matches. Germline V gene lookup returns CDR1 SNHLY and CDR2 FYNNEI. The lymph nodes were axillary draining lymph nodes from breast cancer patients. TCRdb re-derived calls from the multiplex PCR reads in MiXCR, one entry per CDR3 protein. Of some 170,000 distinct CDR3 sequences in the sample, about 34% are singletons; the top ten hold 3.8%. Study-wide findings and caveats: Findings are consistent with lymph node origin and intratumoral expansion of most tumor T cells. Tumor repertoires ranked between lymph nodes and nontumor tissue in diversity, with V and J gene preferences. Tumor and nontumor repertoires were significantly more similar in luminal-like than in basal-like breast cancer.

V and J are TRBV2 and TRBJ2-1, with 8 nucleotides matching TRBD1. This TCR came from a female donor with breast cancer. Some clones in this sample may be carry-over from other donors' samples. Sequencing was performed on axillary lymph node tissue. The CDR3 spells CASRADRARNEQFF. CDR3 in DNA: TGTGCCAGCAGAGCGGACAGGGCCCGAAATGAGCAGTTCTTC.